This T cell receptor beta chain originates from a study of T cell responses to AZD1222 COVID-19 vaccine listed by TCRdb under 2021. Broadly, across the study: AZD1222 recipients given second doses at about 4 weeks or at about 12 weeks were pooled, since spike-specific TCR depth and breadth were not found to differ between the two schedules. TCR sequencing was performed for about 250 trial participants, of whom about 200 were given two doses of AZD1222 and approximately 25 were given two doses of MenACWY control vaccine. Trial participants were enrolled by age into subgroups of 18-55, 56-69 and 70-plus years, and around 150, 28 and 57 TCR-sequenced participants, respectively, were included in these subgroups.

The CDR3 regions of human TCRbeta chains were analyzed by immunosequencing. As for the original processing: Repertoire TCRs were checked for matches against a reference library of SARS-CoV-2-specific TCRs that had been generated using the MIRA antigen-specificity platform. Breadth was defined as the fraction of unique TCRs that were SARS-CoV-2-associated, and depth was defined as the fraction of total T cells that were SARS-CoV-2-associated. Using the MIRA data, every spike-specific TCR was mapped to the spike region that the TCR reacted to and assigned to either a CD4 or a CD8 class. Log10-transformed breadth and depth values were compared by one-way ANOVA with Sidak's multiple comparisons tests. The source is immuneACCESS, and TCRdb retained only in-frame sequences with V and J called. Part of the clones is not carried over; for the studies checked, unresolved V genes explain less than half of this, and the remainder is unexplained. V and J calls and clone size are as listed in that table; D and trimming were resolved from the DNA. Here the sample has around 96,000 clones; approximately 91% occur a single time. The ten biggest clones cover less than 3.5% of the sample.

The sample's time point label is to be understood as: baseline before first vaccination. Vaccinee samples were obtained from the UK trials COV001 and COV002, which included a single-blind randomized controlled phase 2/3 trial of AZD1222 (ChAdOx1 nCoV-19) in healthy adults. Trial participant PBMC samples were collected at day 0 and day 28 after the second dose for TCRbeta chain sequencing. A remark on this clone: Its specific antigen is unknown. No qualities accompany the bases; no much larger clone lies one base away.

Summary of the overall study and its limitations: Epitopes outside the regions mutated in the B.1.351 and B.1.1.7 variants were reportedly recognized by nearly half of the unique spike-specific TCRs. The 56-69-year group was small, and its depth increase did not reach significance, likely because of low power. Conclusions about previously exposed vaccinees were limited because only six AZD1222 recipients were SARS-CoV-2 seropositive at baseline. A significant rise in spike-specific TCR breadth and depth was observed after two AZD1222 doses relative to day 0 and relative to MenACWY recipients. Because no day 14 peak-response samples were available, the repertoires could be characterized only after the peak T cell response. Participants were mostly white British and included more females than males, and it was suggested by the authors that clonal diversity may have been underestimated. CD4 TCRs associated with the vaccine covered the entire spike protein, and the dominant responses were in regions 160-218 and 743-854.

The TCR sequence derives from an adult in good health. The sample consisted of peripheral blood, taken on day 0 of AZD1222 vaccination.

DNA sequence: TGTGCCTGGAGCTCAGACACTCTGAGCAATCAGCCCCAGCATTTT. It codes for CAWSSDTLSNQPQHF. The chain links TRBV30 with TRBJ1-5, with the D gene not confidently named. The CDR3 goes from the cysteine to the phenylalanine over 15 residues. Only CDR3 DNA is held: 45 bases, read in frame from base 1. V is reduced by 3 bases and J by 1 base, leaving a spacing of 13 bases between them. The germline V gene (reference sequence) specifies GTSNPN as CDR1 and SVGIG as CDR2. Reference TRBV30 and TRBJ1-5 genes cover what lies past the CDR3, so the full variable domain is SQTIHQWPATLVQPVGSPLSLECTVEGTSNPNLYWYRQAAGRGLQLLFYSVGIGQISSEVPQNLSASRPQDRQFILSSKKLLLSDSGFYLCAWSSDTLSNQPQHFGDGTRLSIL.